The 30 T cell receptor beta chains in this list originate from one sample, sequenced in a study of identical twins. TCRdb called the 5' RACE reads again in MiXCR, with one record for every CDR3 protein. The sample lists 1.5 million to 2 million distinct CDR3 sequences, around 33% occurring once. The material sequenced was cord blood. Receptor source: a newborn girl in good health.

The V gene is TRBV25-1, the J gene TRBJ1-3; 7 bases are shared with TRBD1. Germline CDR1 is MGHDK and CDR2 is SYGVNS. This CDR3 is built from 15 residues. V dropped 5 bases and J dropped 2; count of bases not matched to a gene: 6. CDR3 in amino acids: CASSTPGTAGNTIYF. The CDR3 DNA sequence: TGTGCCAGCAGTACGCCCGGGACAGCTGGAAACACCATATATTTT.

This clonotype has a count of ten or more. The chain uses TRBV29-1 and TRBJ2-7; D is unresolved. Germline V gives CDR1 SQVTM, CDR2 ANQGSEA. V dropped 4 bases and J dropped 3 bases, with 10 bases sitting between them. The CDR3 covers 12 residues. The CDR3 DNA is TGCAGCGTTGGCCCCAACAGCTACGAGCAGTACTTC. This codes for CSVGPNSYEQYF.

This clonotype showed up just a few times. The V call is TRBV20-1, the J call TRBJ2-7; D remains ambiguous. This CDR3 has 15 residues. V was trimmed by 0 bases and J by 0 bases, leaving 12 bases between them. Germline CDR1 and CDR2: DFQATT and SNEGSKA (reference sequence). For the CDR3, the DNA is TGCAGTGCTAGAGATCGGGCGACGAGCTCCTACGAGCAGTACTTC. This translates into CSARDRATSSYEQYF.

The chain recombines TRBV20-1 with TRBJ2-2; 7 positions agree with TRBD2. The germline V gene has CDR1 DFQATT and CDR2 SNEGSKA (reference sequence). The CDR3 runs to 15 residues. With V trimmed by 6 bases and J by 7 bases, 14 bases remained unmatched. The CDR3 loop reads CSASTMGGYGGELFF. In DNA form, the CDR3 reads TGCAGTGCCAGCACCATGGGAGGGTACGGCGGGGAGCTGTTTTTT.

The chain carries TRBV3-1 and TRBJ2-1, with 7 bases identical to TRBD2. Germline V gene sequence: CDR1 LGHDT, CDR2 YNNKEL (reference sequence). The V and J ends lost 8 bases and 0 bases, in that order; junction bases with no gene match: 1. The CDR3 contains 13 residues. The CDR3 sequence: CASQRGSYNEQFF. CDR3 bases: TGTGCCAGCCAGCGGGGCTCCTACAATGAGCAGTTCTTC.

The V and J genes are TRBV27 and TRBJ1-6; D is perhaps TRBD1 (5 bases). CDR3 length equals 12 residues. CDR1 is MNHEY, CDR2 SMNVEV, per germline (reference sequence). Trimming left V 3 bases short and J 11 bases short, with 8 bases between. Here the CDR3 reads CASSLGDPPLHF. The CDR3 bases are TGTGCCAGCAGTTTGGGGGACCCACCCCTCCACTTT.

The chain joins TRBV5-6 to TRBJ2-1; 8 positions match TRBD2. Per germline, CDR1 SGHDT and CDR2 YYEEEE. The CDR3 loop spans 15 amino acids. Germline trimming cut 2 bases from V and 5 bases from J; bases unmatched to any gene: 6. As DNA, the CDR3 is TGTGCCAGCAGCTTCGGGGGGGACATTGACAATGAGCAGTTCTTC. Amino acids: CASSFGGDIDNEQFF.

The chain carries TRBV28 and TRBJ2-2, with 8 bases that match TRBD1. V shed 4 bases and J 3 bases; nucleotides not matched to a gene: 13. The CDR3 extends over 18 amino acids. Germline values: CDR1 MDHEN, CDR2 SYDVKM. CDR3 nucleotide sequence: TGTGCCAGCAGTTCCACTTCCAGGGGGCTCTGGGACACCGGGGAGCTGTTTTTT. It is translated as CASSSTSRGLWDTGELFF. The full variable domain, its missing parts supplied by reference TRBV28 and TRBJ2-2, is DVKVTQSSRYLVKRTGEKVFLECVQDMDHENMFWYRQDPGLGLRLIYFSYDVKMKEKGDIPEGYSVSREKKERFSLILESASTNQTSMYLCASSSTSRGLWDTGELFFGEGSRLTVL.

The rearrangement uses TRBV7-9 and TRBJ1-1; the D is unclear. V was pared by 5 bases and J by 6 bases, with 10 bases between. The CDR3 loop spans 12 amino acids. Germline loops: CDR1 SEHNR, CDR2 FQNEAQ (reference sequence). CDR3 protein: CASSAPHPEAFF. The CDR3 DNA reads as TGTGCCAGCAGCGCTCCCCACCCTGAAGCTTTCTTT.

On this clonotype itself: Compared with germline, one end of the junction differs, possibly owing to a read error. The rearrangement joins TRBV3-1 to TRBJ2-3; D might be TRBD2 (6 bases). This CDR3 has 17 amino acids. Germline loops: CDR1 LGHDT, CDR2 YNNKEL (reference sequence). CDR3 loop: CTSSQDTLAFRRGTQYF. The CDR3 DNA reads as TGTACCAGCAGCCAAGATACCCTAGCGTTTCGGCGGGGTACGCAGTATTTT.

This clonotype was seen more than once but under ten times. V and J are TRBV20-1 and TRBJ1-6; unclear D gene. The CDR3 spans 16 residues. CDR1 and CDR2 from the germline V gene are DFQATT and SNEGSKA (reference sequence). The V end lost 0 bases, the J end lost 6 bases, and 15 bases lay between the germline ends. The CDR3 DNA sequence: TGCAGTGCTAGAGAGGGTGCGGCGCCGCGTAATTCACCCCTCCACTTT. As protein: CSAREGAAPRNSPLHF.

This clonotype was counted between two and nine times. The chain uses TRBV4-2 and TRBJ2-7; 8 bases match TRBD2. Trimming cost V 1 base and J 3 bases; bases outside gene matches: 2. Germline lookup yields CDR1 LGHNA and CDR2 YNFKEQ. This CDR3 is 14 amino acids long. This CDR3 reads CASSQAGGNYEQYF. As DNA, the CDR3 is TGTGCCAGCAGCCAAGCGGGGGGGAACTACGAGCAGTACTTC.

The table lists this clonotype with a few counts. The chain carries TRBV10-3 and TRBJ2-7; D may be TRBD1 or TRBD2 (6 bases each). This CDR3 is built from 18 residues. Trimming took 3 bases from V and 2 from J, leaving 23 bases between them. Germline assignment: CDR1 ENHRY and CDR2 SYGVKD. The CDR3 loop reads CAISETGGGKVKTYEQYF. The CDR3 bases are TGTGCCATCAGTGAAACCGGGGGCGGGAAGGTAAAAACCTACGAGCAGTACTTC.

This clonotype was seen just once. Relative to the germline gene, one junction end is altered; a read error may explain this. This chain joins TRBV18 and TRBJ2-1, with 9 bases matching TRBD2. Germline-derived CDR1 and CDR2 are KGHSH and LQKENI. The length of the CDR3 is 15 residues. CDR3 loop: CASSPGLAPHNEQSF. The CDR3 DNA is TGTGCCAGCTCACCGGGACTAGCTCCCCACAATGAGCAGTCCTTC.

The chain links TRBV10-3 to TRBJ1-3; a possible D gene is TRBD1 (5 bases). This CDR3 contains 14 residues. Trimming shortened V by 4 bases and J by 1 base, and 8 bases separated the two germline ends. Germline V gene lookup returns CDR1 ENHRY and CDR2 SYGVKD. The CDR3 loop is CAISVGGSGNTIYF. CDR3 DNA: TGTGCCATCAGTGTGGGGGGTTCTGGAAACACCATATATTTT.

The V gene is TRBV20-1, the J gene TRBJ1-4; D not certain. The V gene lost 0 bases and the J gene lost 8 bases, with 10 bases spanning the gap. Germline CDR1 is DFQATT and CDR2 is SNEGSKA (reference sequence). CDR3 size: 13 residues. As DNA, the CDR3 is TGCAGTGCTAGAGATCTTTCGGGGGAAAAACTGTTTTTT. Translating it yields CSARDLSGEKLFF.

The chain is built from TRBV4-1 and TRBJ2-5; the match to TRBD2 covers 11 bases. J was trimmed by 3 bases and V by 2 bases; bases with no gene match: 5. Per the germline V gene, CDR1 is MGHRA and CDR2 is YSYEKL. The CDR3 is made up of 16 amino acids. CDR3 amino acids: CASSQILAGEKETQYF. For the CDR3, the DNA is TGCGCCAGCAGCCAAATACTAGCGGGGGAGAAAGAGACCCAGTACTTC.

This chain links TRBV10-3 with TRBJ1-1; D is unresolved. Looked up from germline, CDR1 is ENHRY and CDR2 is SYGVKD. This CDR3 is built from 12 residues. V was clipped by 3 bases and J by 1 base, with 3 bases between them. CDR3 DNA: TGTGCCATCAGTGATTGGAACACTGAAGCTTTCTTT. Its translation is CAISDWNTEAFF.

V and J are TRBV7-9 and TRBJ1-4; the D is unclear. The CDR3 is 15 residues long. V lost 8 bases, J lost 0 bases, and 13 bases lay in between. CDR1 is SEHNR and CDR2 is FQNEAQ in the germline V gene (reference sequence). CDR3 DNA sequence: TGTGCCAGCGCTTTGCGGGAGACAACTAATGAAAAACTGTTTTTT. Translated: CASALRETTNEKLFF.

This clonotype was detected many times. The chain combines TRBV29-1 with TRBJ2-7; 10 positions match TRBD1. The V and J ends lost 4 bases and 5 bases, in that order; junction bases with no gene match: 11. The CDR3 covers 15 residues. Per the germline V gene, CDR1 is SQVTM and CDR2 is ANQGSEA. The CDR3 spells CSVVPGTGVVHEQYF. DNA for the CDR3: TGCAGCGTTGTTCCCGGGACAGGGGTTGTCCACGAGCAGTACTTC.

This clonotype has at least ten counts. The rearrangement joins TRBV6-6 to TRBJ2-7, with a tentative D call TRBD2 (5 bases). The CDR3 extends over 13 amino acids. The V end was cut by 6 bases, the J end by 3 bases, with 12 bases between. Germline CDR1 reads MNHNY; CDR2 reads SVGAGI (reference sequence). The CDR3 DNA is TGTGCCAGCAGCCGCGGACTGTACTACGAGCAGTACTTC. Translation gives CASSRGLYYEQYF.

This clonotype was detected only a few times. The chain combines TRBV2 with TRBJ1-3; possibly TRBD1 for D (5 bases). This CDR3 has 13 amino acids. V lost 6 bases and J lost 7, with 13 bases in between. Germline-derived CDR1 and CDR2 are SNHLY and FYNNEI. The CDR3 DNA sequence: TGTGCCAGCAGCGTCGACAGTCGGAACACCATATATTTT. Its protein product is CASSVDSRNTIYF.

This clonotype was found a few times. The gene calls are TRBV20-1 and TRBJ2-5; 9 bases fit TRBD1. CDR1 is DFQATT, CDR2 SNEGSKA, per germline (reference sequence). This CDR3 has 14 residues. Unmatched junction bases numbered 2, after V lost 1 base and J lost 2 bases. This chain's CDR3 is CSARAGQGQETQYF. CDR3 DNA sequence: TGCAGTGCTAGAGCAGGACAGGGGCAAGAGACCCAGTACTTC.

The chain has TRBV6-1 and TRBJ2-6, with D uncertain. The V and J ends lost 0 bases and 9 bases respectively, with 12 bases between them. The germline V gene has CDR1 MNHNS and CDR2 SASEGT. This CDR3 is built from 15 residues. CDR3 sequence reads: CASSEAGRTINVLTF. In DNA form, the CDR3 reads TGTGCCAGCAGTGAAGCCGGGCGGACCATCAACGTCCTGACTTTC.

This clonotype has a handful of counts. The gene calls are TRBV24-1 and TRBJ2-5; 10 positions match TRBD1. The closer fit of TRBJ2-7 to the DNA end suggests the J call may be wrong. The CDR3 loop spans 16 amino acids. Germline-derived CDR1 and CDR2 are KGHDR and SFDVKD. The CDR3 DNA follows: TGTGCCACCAGTGATTTTGTGGACAGGGGGGCCTACGAGCAGTACTTC. As protein: CATSDFVDRGAYEQYF.

This clonotype was observed a handful of times. The chain joins TRBV20-1 to TRBJ1-5, with D hard to call. Germline-derived CDR1 and CDR2 are DFQATT and SNEGSKA (reference sequence). CDR3 length: 14 amino acids. V shed 5 bases and J shed 4 bases, with 15 bases lying between them. This CDR3 reads CSAAQRRGNQPQHF. For the CDR3, the DNA is TGCAGTGCTGCCCAACGACGGGGTAATCAGCCCCAGCATTTT.

This clonotype was counted between two and nine times. The chain has TRBV2 and TRBJ2-7; the D gene is possibly TRBD2 (6 bases). The germline V gene has CDR1 SNHLY and CDR2 FYNNEI. Trimming stripped 3 bases from V and 5 bases from J, with 17 bases between. The CDR3 length is 15 residues. As DNA, the CDR3 is TGTGCCAGCAGTGATCGACGGGAGTCGGCTCACGAGCAGTACTTC. Translating gives CASSDRRESAHEQYF.

This clonotype appeared a few times. The CDR3 sequence: CASSIEEREPQYF. In DNA form, the CDR3 reads TGTGCCAGTAGTATAGAGGAAAGGGAACCGCAGTATTTT. The gene calls are TRBV19 and TRBJ2-3; no clear D. CDR1 and CDR2 from the germline V gene are LNHDA and SQIVND (reference sequence). The CDR3 is 13 residues long. Trimming removed 0 bases at V and 10 bases at J, with 11 bases between.

The chain combines TRBV5-1 with TRBJ2-7; D perhaps matches TRBD1 (6 bases). Trimming left V 1 base short and J 5 bases short, with 13 bases between. The CDR3 has 14 residues. The V gene's germline CDR1 is SGHRS and CDR2 YFSETQ. The CDR3 DNA follows: TGCGCCAGCAGCTTGAATACAGGGCCCAACGAGCAGTACTTC. It encodes CASSLNTGPNEQYF.

The V gene is TRBV20-1, the J gene TRBJ2-3; the match to TRBD1 covers 8 bases. The CDR3 sequence is 15 residues long. Trimming removed 6 bases from V and 4 bases from J; junction bases left unmatched: 12. CDR1 and CDR2 from the germline V gene are DFQATT and SNEGSKA (reference sequence). The CDR3 loop reads CSAQKGQGNPDTQYF. CDR3 sequence (DNA): TGCAGTGCACAGAAAGGACAGGGTAACCCAGATACGCAGTATTTT.